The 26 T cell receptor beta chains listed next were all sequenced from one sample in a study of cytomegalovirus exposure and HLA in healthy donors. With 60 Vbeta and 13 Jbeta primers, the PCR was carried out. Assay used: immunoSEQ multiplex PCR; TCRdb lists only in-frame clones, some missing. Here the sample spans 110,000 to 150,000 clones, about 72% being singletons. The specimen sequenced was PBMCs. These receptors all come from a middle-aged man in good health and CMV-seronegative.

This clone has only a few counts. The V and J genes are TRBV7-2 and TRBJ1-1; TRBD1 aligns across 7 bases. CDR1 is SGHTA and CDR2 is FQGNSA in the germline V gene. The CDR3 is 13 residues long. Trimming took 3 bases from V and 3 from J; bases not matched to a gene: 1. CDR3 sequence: CASSFQGDTEAFF. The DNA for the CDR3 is TGTGCCAGCAGCTTTCAGGGGGACACTGAAGCTTTCTTT.

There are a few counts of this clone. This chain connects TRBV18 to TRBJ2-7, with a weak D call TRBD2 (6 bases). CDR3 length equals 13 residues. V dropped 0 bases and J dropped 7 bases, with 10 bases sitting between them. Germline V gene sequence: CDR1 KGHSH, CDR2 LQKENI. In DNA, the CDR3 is TGTGCCAGCTCACCACCTGCGGGGTGGGAGCAGTACTTC. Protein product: CASSPPAGWEQYF. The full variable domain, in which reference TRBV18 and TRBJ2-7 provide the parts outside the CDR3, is NAGVMQNPRHLVRRRGQEARLRCSPMKGHSHVYWYRQLPEEGLKFMVYLQKENIIDESGMPKERFSAEFPKEGPSILRIQQVVRGDSAAYFCASSPPAGWEQYFGPGTRLTVT.

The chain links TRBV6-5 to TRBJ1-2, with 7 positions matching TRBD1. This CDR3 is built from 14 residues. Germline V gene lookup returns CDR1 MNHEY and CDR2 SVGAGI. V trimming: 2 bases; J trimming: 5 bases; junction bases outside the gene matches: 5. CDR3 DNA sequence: TGTGCCAGCAGTTACGGGACAGATGAATATGGCTACACCTTC. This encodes CASSYGTDEYGYTF.

As DNA, the CDR3 is TGCGCCAGCAGCTGGAACCGACAGTCGGGCGGCAATGAGCAGTTCTTC. It specifies CASSWNRQSGGNEQFF. V gene TRBV5-1 combines with J gene TRBJ2-1; tentatively, D is TRBD1 (5 bases). CDR1 and CDR2 from the germline V gene are SGHRS and YFSETQ. V was clipped by 3 bases and J by 6 bases, with 19 bases between them. CDR3 length: 16 amino acids.

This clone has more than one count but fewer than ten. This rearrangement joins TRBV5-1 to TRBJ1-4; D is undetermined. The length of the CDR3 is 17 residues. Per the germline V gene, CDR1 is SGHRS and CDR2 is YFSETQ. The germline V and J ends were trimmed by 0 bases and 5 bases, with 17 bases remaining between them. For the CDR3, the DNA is TGCGCCAGCAGCTTGGCCCCGGGTTCGGGATTCAATGAAAAACTGTTTTTT. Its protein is CASSLAPGSGFNEKLFF. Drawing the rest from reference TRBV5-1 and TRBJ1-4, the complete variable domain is KAGVTQTPRYLIKTRGQQVTLSCSPISGHRSVSWYQQTPGQGLQFLFEYFSETQRNKGNFPGRFSGRQFSNSRSEMNVSTLELGDSALYLCASSLAPGSGFNEKLFFGSGTQLSVL.

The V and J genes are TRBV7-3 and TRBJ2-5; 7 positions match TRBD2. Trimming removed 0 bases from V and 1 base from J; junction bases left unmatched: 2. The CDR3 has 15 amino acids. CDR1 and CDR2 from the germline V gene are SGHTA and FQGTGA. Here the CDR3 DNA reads TGTGCCAGCAGCTTAACGGCGGGAGCCCAAGAGACCCAGTACTTC. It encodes CASSLTAGAQETQYF.

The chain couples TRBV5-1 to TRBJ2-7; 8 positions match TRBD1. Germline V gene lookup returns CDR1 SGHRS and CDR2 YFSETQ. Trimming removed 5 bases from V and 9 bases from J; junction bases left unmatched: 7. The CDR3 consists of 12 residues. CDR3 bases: TGCGCCAGCAGAAAGGAAGACAGGGGGCAGTACTTC. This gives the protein CASRKEDRGQYF.

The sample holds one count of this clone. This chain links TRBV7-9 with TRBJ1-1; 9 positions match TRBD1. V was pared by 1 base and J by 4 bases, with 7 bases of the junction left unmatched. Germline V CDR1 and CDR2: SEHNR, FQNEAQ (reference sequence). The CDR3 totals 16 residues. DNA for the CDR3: TGTGCCAGCAGCTTAGGGCACAGGGGGCTGGGCACTGAAGCTTTCTTT. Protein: CASSLGHRGLGTEAFF.

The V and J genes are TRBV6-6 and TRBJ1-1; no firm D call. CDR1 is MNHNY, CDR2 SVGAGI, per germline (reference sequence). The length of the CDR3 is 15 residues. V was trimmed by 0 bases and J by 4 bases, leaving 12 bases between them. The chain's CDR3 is CASSYSPPTGTEAFF. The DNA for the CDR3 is TGTGCCAGCAGTTACTCCCCCCCGACGGGCACTGAAGCTTTCTTT.

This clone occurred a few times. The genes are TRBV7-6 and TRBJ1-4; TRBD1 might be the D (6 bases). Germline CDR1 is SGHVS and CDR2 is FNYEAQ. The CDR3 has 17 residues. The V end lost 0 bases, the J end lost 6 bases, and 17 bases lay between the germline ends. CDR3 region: CASSLARQGTYHEKLFF. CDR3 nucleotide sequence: TGTGCCAGCAGCTTAGCGAGGCAGGGGACCTACCATGAAAAACTGTTTTTT. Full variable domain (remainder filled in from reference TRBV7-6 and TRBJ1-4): GAGVSQSPRYKVTKRGQDVALRCDPISGHVSLYWYRQALGQGPEFLTYFNYEAQQDKSGLPNDRFSAERPEGSISTLTIQRTEQRDSAMYRCASSLARQGTYHEKLFFGSGTQLSVL.

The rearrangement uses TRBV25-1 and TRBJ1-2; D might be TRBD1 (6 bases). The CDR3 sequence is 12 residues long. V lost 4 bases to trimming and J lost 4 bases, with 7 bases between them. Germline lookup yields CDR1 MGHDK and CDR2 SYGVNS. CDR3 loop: CASSVTGYGYTF. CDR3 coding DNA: TGTGCCAGCAGTGTGACAGGCTATGGCTACACCTTC.

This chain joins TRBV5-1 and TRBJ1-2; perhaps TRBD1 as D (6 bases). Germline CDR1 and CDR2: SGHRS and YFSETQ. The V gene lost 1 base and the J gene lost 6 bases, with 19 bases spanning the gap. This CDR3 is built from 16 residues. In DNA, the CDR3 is TGCGCCAGCAGCTTGAAACAGGGTGGAGGTTTGGATGGCTACACCTTC. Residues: CASSLKQGGGLDGYTF. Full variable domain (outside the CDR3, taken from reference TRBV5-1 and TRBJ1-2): KAGVTQTPRYLIKTRGQQVTLSCSPISGHRSVSWYQQTPGQGLQFLFEYFSETQRNKGNFPGRFSGRQFSNSRSEMNVSTLELGDSALYLCASSLKQGGGLDGYTFGSGTRLTVV.

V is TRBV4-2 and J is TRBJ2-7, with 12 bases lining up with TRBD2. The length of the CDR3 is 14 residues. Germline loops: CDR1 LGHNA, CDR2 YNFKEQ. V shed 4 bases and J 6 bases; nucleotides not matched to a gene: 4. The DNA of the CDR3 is TGTGCCAGCAGCCGACTAGCGGGAGTGGGCGAGCAGTACTTC. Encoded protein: CASSRLAGVGEQYF.

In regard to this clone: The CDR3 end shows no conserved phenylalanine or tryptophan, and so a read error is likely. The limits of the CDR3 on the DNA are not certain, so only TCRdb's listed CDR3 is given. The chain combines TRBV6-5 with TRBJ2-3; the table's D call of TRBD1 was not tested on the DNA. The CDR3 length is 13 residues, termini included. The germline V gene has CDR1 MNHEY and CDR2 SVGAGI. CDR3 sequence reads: CASSYSPEGQRRM.

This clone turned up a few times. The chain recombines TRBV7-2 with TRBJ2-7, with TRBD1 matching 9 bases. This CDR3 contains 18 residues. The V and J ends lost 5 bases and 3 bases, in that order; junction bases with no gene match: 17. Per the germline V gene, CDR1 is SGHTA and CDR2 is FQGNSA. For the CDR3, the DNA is TGTGCCAGCAGCGTTCACTTTCCGGGACAGGGTATCGGCTACGAGCAGTACTTC. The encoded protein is CASSVHFPGQGIGYEQYF.

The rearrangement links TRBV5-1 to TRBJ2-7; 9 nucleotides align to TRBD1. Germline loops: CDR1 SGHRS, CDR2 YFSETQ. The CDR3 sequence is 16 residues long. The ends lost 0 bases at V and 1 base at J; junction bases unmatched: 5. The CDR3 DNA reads TGCGCCAGCAGCTTGGTGGGGGACAGGGTATCCTACGAGCAGTACTTC. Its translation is CASSLVGDRVSYEQYF.

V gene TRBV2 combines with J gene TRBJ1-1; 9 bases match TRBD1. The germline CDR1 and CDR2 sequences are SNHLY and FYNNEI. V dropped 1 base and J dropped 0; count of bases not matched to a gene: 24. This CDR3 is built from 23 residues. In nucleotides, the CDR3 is TGTGCCAGCAGTGAAGTAGGGGGACAGGGAAAGTGGGGTGTTCTGCTACTGAACACTGAAGCTTTCTTT. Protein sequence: CASSEVGGQGKWGVLLLNTEAFF. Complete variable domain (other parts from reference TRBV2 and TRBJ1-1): EPEVTQTPSHQVTQMGQEVILRCVPISNHLYFYWYRQILGQKVEFLVSFYNNEISEKSEIFDDQFSVERPDGSNFTLKIRSTKLEDSAMYFCASSEVGGQGKWGVLLLNTEAFFGQGTRLTVV.

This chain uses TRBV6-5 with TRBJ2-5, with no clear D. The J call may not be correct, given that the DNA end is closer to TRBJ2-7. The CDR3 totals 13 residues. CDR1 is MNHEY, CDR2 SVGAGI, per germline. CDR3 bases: TGTGCCAGCAGTTACCGAGTGGAGTACGAGCAGTACTTC. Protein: CASSYRVEYEQYF.

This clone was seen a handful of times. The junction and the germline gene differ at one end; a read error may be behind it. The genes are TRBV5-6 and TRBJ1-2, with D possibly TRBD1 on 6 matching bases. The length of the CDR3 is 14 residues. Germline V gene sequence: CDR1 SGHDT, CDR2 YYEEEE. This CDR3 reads CASSLQGLGYGYPF. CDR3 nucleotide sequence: TGTGCCAGCAGCCTACAGGGATTAGGGTATGGCTACCCCTTC.

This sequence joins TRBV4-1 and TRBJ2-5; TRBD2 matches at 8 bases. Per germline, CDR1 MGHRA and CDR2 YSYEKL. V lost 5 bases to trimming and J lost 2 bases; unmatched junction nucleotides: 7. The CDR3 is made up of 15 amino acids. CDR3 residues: CASSSSGGIQETQYF. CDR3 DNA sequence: TGCGCCAGCAGCTCCAGCGGGGGAATACAAGAGACCCAGTACTTC.

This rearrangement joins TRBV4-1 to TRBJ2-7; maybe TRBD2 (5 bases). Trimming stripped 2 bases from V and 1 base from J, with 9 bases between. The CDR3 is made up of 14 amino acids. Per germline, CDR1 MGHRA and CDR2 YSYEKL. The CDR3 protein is CASSQRRQSYEQYF. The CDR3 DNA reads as TGCGCCAGCAGCCAACGGAGGCAGTCCTACGAGCAGTACTTC.

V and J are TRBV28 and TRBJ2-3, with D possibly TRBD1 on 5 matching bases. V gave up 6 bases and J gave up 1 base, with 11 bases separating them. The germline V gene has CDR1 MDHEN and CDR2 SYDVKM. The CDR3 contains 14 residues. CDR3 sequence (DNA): TGTGCCAGCAGGGGTGGGGCAGGCACAGATACGCAGTATTTT. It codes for CASRGGAGTDTQYF.

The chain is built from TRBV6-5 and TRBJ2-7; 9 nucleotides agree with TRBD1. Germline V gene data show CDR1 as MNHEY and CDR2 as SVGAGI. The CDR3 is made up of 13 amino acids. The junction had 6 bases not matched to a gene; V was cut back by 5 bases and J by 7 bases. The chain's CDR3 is CASSQGTGFEQYF. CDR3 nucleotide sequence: TGTGCCAGCAGTCAGGGGACAGGGTTTGAGCAGTACTTC.

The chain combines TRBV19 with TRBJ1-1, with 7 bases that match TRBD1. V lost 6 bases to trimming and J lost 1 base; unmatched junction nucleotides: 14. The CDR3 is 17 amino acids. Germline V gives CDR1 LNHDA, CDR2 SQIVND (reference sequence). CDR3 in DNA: TGTGCCAGTAGCCGGGAGGGGGCAATGATCCGGAACACTGAAGCTTTCTTT. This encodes CASSREGAMIRNTEAFF.

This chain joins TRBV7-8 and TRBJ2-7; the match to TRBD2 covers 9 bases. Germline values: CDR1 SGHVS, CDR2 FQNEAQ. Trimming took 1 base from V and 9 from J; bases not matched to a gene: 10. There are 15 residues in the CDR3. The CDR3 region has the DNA TGTGCCAGCAGCTTAGGGGGTCTAGCGGGATCCGGGCAGTACTTC. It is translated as CASSLGGLAGSGQYF.

CDR3 loop: CAWSVSGEQFF. For the CDR3, the DNA is TGTGCCTGGAGCGTTAGTGGTGAGCAGTTCTTC. This chain uses TRBV30 with TRBJ2-1; D uncertain. The CDR3 covers 11 residues. The V and J ends lost 3 bases and 9 bases respectively, with 9 bases between them. Germline V gives CDR1 GTSNPN, CDR2 SVGIG (reference sequence).